This TCR beta chain was found in a study of T-cell memory formation after mild COVID-19. Study-wide points: Clones shrinking between day 15 and 85 showed a balanced CD4/CD8 split, and those that grew later tilted toward CD4+.

TCRdb re-derived calls from the 5' RACE reads in MiXCR, one entry per CDR3 protein. The repertoire includes some 210,000 distinct CDR3 sequences, roughly a tenth of them detected once, and 2.5% to 3.5% sits in the top ten. Remarks on this clonotype: Antigen: not known.

The material sequenced was PBMCs or a T cell subset sorted from them (not recorded which). The clonotype originates from a man between 18 and 29 years old who had mild COVID-19 (a few samples of this study predate the infection). Cell type and time point are not known.

This CDR3 reads CASIPTSGGFQETQYF. CDR3 bases: TGTGCCAGCATACCGACTAGCGGGGGTTTTCAAGAGACCCAGTACTTC. The rearrangement uses TRBV2 and TRBJ2-5, with 12 bases that match TRBD2. Germline assignment: CDR1 SNHLY and CDR2 FYNNEI. Trimming removed 7 bases from V and 2 bases from J; junction bases left unmatched: 8. The CDR3 runs to 16 residues.